This entry describes one TCR beta chain. Its antigen is undetermined. The read stops 3 residues short of the end of the CDR3; the missing end is completed from the germline J gene. The record originates from a study of T cells in women clearing cervical HPV infection. Study as a whole: Case blood drawn at lesion detection; control blood after infection cleared. Study-wide results and limits: Unknown T-cell numbers per sample may underlie the richness differences. CIN3+ cases had significantly higher TCR richness than controls; evenness did not differ.

The CDR3 contains 14 residues. The V and J ends lost 3 bases and 7 bases respectively, with 13 bases between them. Cervical HPV DNA detected by MY09/MY11 PCR, typed by dot-blot. Produced via immunoSEQ multiplex PCR; TCRdb's table is partial and in-frame only. This table lists tens of thousands of clones. This sequence joins TRBV12-3 or TRBV12-4 and TRBJ1-5, with D perhaps matching TRBD1 (5 bases). What was sequenced was blood buffy coat. The receptor's source is a woman aged 18-70 years with a cervical HPV16 infection that either progressed to CIN3+ or cleared (not recorded which). The CDR3 sequence is CASSLGGVYQPQHF. The CDR3 DNA, read in part, is TGTGCCAGCAGTTTGGGGGGGGTCTACCAGCCC.